These 30 T cell receptor beta chains originate from one sample sequenced in a study of T cell responses to AZD1222 COVID-19 vaccine (dated by TCRdb to the early 2020s). Library generation was performed with the immunoSEQ multiplex PCR assay. The clones in this table, taken by TCRdb from immuneACCESS, are in-frame only. Not every clone is retained; where verified, under half of the shortfall comes from an unresolved V gene, and the cause of the rest is unknown. This sample comprises 130,000 to 150,000 clones, about 86% of them detected only once. Approximately 5.4% of the sample comes from the top ten. The meaning of the sample's time point label: about 28 days (+/-7) after the second vaccine dose. The sequenced sample was peripheral blood, obtained 28 days after the second AZD1222 dose. All receptors derive from an adult who received the AZD1222 COVID-19 vaccine.

The V gene is TRBV6-4, the J gene TRBJ1-1; D is undetermined. Per germline, CDR1 MRHNA and CDR2 SNTAGT. Trimming took off 4 bases at V and 0 bases at J, with 12 bases between the two ends. The CDR3 totals 15 residues. CDR3 amino acids: CASSAEPYMNTEAFF. Here the CDR3 DNA reads TGTGCCAGCAGTGCGGAACCTTACATGAACACTGAAGCTTTCTTT.

The chain has TRBV19 and TRBJ1-1; D is possibly TRBD1 (5 bases). CDR3 length: 14 residues. The ends were cut back, 1 base at V and 4 bases at J, with 10 bases in the middle. In germline, CDR1 is LNHDA, CDR2 SQIVND (reference sequence). CDR3 nucleotides: TGTGCCAGTAGTATAGGCGGGGGGTCCACTGAAGCTTTCTTT. It encodes CASSIGGGSTEAFF.

This clone was recorded once. The rearrangement uses TRBV30 and TRBJ1-6, with D perhaps TRBD1 (6 bases). The V end was cut by 3 bases, the J end by 2 bases, with 14 bases between. The germline V gene has CDR1 GTSNPN and CDR2 SVGIG (reference sequence). The CDR3 spans 16 residues. The CDR3 loop reads CAWRDSLLPYNSPLHF. The CDR3 bases are TGTGCCTGGAGGGACAGTCTCCTACCCTATAATTCACCCCTCCACTTT.

The V and J genes are TRBV18 and TRBJ1-5, with D hard to call. Trimming cost V 3 bases and J 5 bases, with 8 bases left between them. In germline, CDR1 is KGHSH, CDR2 LQKENI. This CDR3 region has 13 residues. The CDR3, as DNA: TGTGCCAGCTCACCTCGGAGAGATCAGCCCCAGCATTTT. The encoded protein is CASSPRRDQPQHF.

The table lists this clone with a few counts. The chain has TRBV27 and TRBJ2-7, with TRBD1 as a possible D gene (5 bases). The germline CDR1 and CDR2 sequences are MNHEY and SMNVEV (reference sequence). The CDR3 is made up of 14 amino acids. Trimming took off 6 bases at V and 1 base at J, with 13 bases between the two ends. The CDR3 protein is CASSSGLKSYEQYF. The CDR3, as DNA: TGTGCCAGCAGCTCAGGGTTGAAGTCCTACGAGCAGTACTTC.

This clone was recorded only once. The gene calls are TRBV7-2 and TRBJ2-1; D remains unclear. The CDR3 runs 13 residues. V was trimmed by 2 bases and J by 5 bases, leaving 7 bases between them. Germline loops: CDR1 SGHTA, CDR2 FQGNSA. CDR3 amino acids: CASSLFLNNEQFF. In nucleotides, the CDR3 is TGTGCCAGCAGCTTATTCCTCAACAATGAGCAGTTCTTC.

The rearrangement uses TRBV19 and TRBJ1-4, with D tentatively TRBD1 (6 bases). The V end was cut by 7 bases, the J end by 0 bases, with 21 bases between. The germline V gene encodes CDR1 LNHDA and CDR2 SQIVND (reference sequence). The CDR3 is 18 residues long. The CDR3 sequence is CASTSQEGDASTNEKLFF. CDR3 sequence (DNA): TGTGCCAGTACCTCTCAAGAGGGGGACGCGTCAACTAATGAAAAACTGTTTTTT.

The chain employs TRBV4-1 and TRBJ1-5; D possibly corresponds to TRBD1 (6 bases). Germline values: CDR1 MGHRA, CDR2 YSYEKL. V was cut by 0 bases and J by 7 bases, with 13 bases left in between. CDR3 length: 15 residues. CDR3 sequence (DNA): TGCGCCAGCAGCCAAGACAGGGGCGCGGGGCAGCCCCAGCATTTT. Translated: CASSQDRGAGQPQHF.

The CDR3 sequence is CASSQGLAGSSTDTQYF. In DNA form, the CDR3 reads TGTGCCAGCAGCCAAGGACTAGCGGGTTCAAGCACAGATACGCAGTATTTT. This chain uses TRBV4-2 with TRBJ2-3; TRBD2 agrees at 10 bases. Trimming removed 1 base from V and 0 bases from J; junction bases left unmatched: 4. The CDR3 contains 17 residues. Germline V CDR1 and CDR2: LGHNA, YNFKEQ.

The chain couples TRBV19 to TRBJ1-1; 7 bases agree with TRBD1. Germline lookup yields CDR1 LNHDA and CDR2 SQIVND (reference sequence). The CDR3 extends over 17 amino acids. J was trimmed by 0 bases and V by 4 bases; bases with no gene match: 11. The CDR3 DNA is TGTGCCAGTAGTACCTACAGGGGCCTTAACATGAACACTGAAGCTTTCTTT. It translates to CASSTYRGLNMNTEAFF.

The chain links TRBV28 to TRBJ2-1; D is unclear. The V gene lost 8 bases and the J gene lost 9 bases, with 14 bases spanning the gap. The CDR3 spans 12 residues. The germline CDR1 and CDR2 sequences are MDHEN and SYDVKM. The CDR3 DNA follows: TGTGCCAGCTTGGGCAGGTTAACTGAGCAGTTCTTC. Translation gives CASLGRLTEQFF.

The CDR3 DNA sequence: TGTGCCAGCAGCCAAGGACAGGGCGGTTCACCCCTCCACTTT. It yields the protein CASSQGQGGSPLHF. V and J are TRBV3-1 (or the pseudogene TRBV3-2) and TRBJ1-6, with TRBD1 matching over 7 bases. V trimming: 1 base; J trimming: 9 bases; junction bases outside the gene matches: 3. The CDR3 has 14 amino acids. Looked up from germline, CDR1 is LGHDT and CDR2 is YNNKEL (reference sequence).

The rearrangement uses TRBV11-2 and TRBJ1-1, with TRBD1 identical over 8 bases. The CDR3 loop spans 15 amino acids. The V gene end was trimmed by 5 bases and the J gene end by 2 bases; junction bases not matched to a gene: 7. Germline CDR1 reads SGHAT; CDR2 reads FQNNGV. DNA of the CDR3: TGTGCCAGCAGCCCGCAGGGGGCTGGCAACACTGAAGCTTTCTTT. Translated: CASSPQGAGNTEAFF.

The rearrangement joins TRBV14 to TRBJ1-6; the D is unclear. The V and J ends lost 8 bases and 5 bases respectively, with 10 bases between them. The CDR3 consists of 13 residues. Germline lookup yields CDR1 SGHDN and CDR2 FVKESK. CDR3 nucleotides: TGTGCCAGCGCCGGGCAACATAATTCACCCCTCCACTTT. Amino acids: CASAGQHNSPLHF.

This clone has just a few counts. The conserved phenylalanine or tryptophan is not found at the CDR3 terminus, so this likely reflects a read error. Because the CDR3's place on the DNA is in doubt, the DNA is left out and the CDR3 is given as listed by TCRdb. This chain links TRBV27 with TRBJ1-6; the table gives TRBD1 as D, unverified against the DNA. Per germline, CDR1 MNHEY and CDR2 SMNVEV (reference sequence). The CDR3 contains 8 residues when both ends are counted. The CDR3 is CASRPGGS.

The chain links TRBV25-1 to TRBJ1-5, with D maybe TRBD1 (6 bases). Trimming pared 4 bases from V and 4 bases from J, leaving 11 bases between. This CDR3 has 14 residues. CDR1 and CDR2 (germline): MGHDK, SYGVNS. This CDR3 is CASSGEQGNQPQHF. CDR3 coding DNA: TGTGCCAGCAGTGGAGAACAGGGAAATCAGCCCCAGCATTTT. The full variable domain, completed using reference TRBV25-1 and TRBJ1-5, is EADIYQTPRYLVIGTGKKITLECSQTMGHDKMYWYQQDPGMELHLIHYSYGVNSTEKGDLSSESTVSRIRTEHFPLTLESARPSHTSQYLCASSGEQGNQPQHFGDGTRLSIL.

The chain links TRBV10-1 to TRBJ2-1; D assignment may be TRBD1 or TRBD2 (5 bases each). This CDR3 has 15 residues. The germline gives CDR1 WNHNN, CDR2 SYGVQD (reference sequence). Between the trimmed V and J ends, which lost 3 bases and 6 bases, there was a span of 15 bases. CDR3 amino acids: CASSEPGPSANEQFF. In DNA, the CDR3 is TGCGCCAGCAGTGAACCGGGACCCTCGGCCAATGAGCAGTTCTTC.

This rearrangement joins TRBV6-5 to TRBJ2-7; tentative D call: TRBD2 (6 bases). V was cut by 0 bases and J by 3 bases, with 6 bases left in between. The CDR3 loop spans 13 amino acids. Germline CDR1 MNHEY, CDR2 SVGAGI. CDR3 coding DNA: TGTGCCAGCAGTTACTCGGAGGGCTACGAGCAGTACTTC. Protein product: CASSYSEGYEQYF.

This chain links TRBV24-1 with TRBJ1-1; 8 nucleotides match TRBD1. V trimming: 3 bases; J trimming: 0 bases; junction bases outside the gene matches: 8. The germline CDR1 and CDR2 sequences are KGHDR and SFDVKD. There are 17 residues in the CDR3. CDR3 in DNA: TGTGCCACCAGTGATCCTCAGGGGGCCACCATGAACACTGAAGCTTTCTTT. The encoded protein is CATSDPQGATMNTEAFF.

The chain has TRBV24-1 and TRBJ2-3; 13 nucleotides align to TRBD2. Germline assignment: CDR1 KGHDR and CDR2 SFDVKD. The CDR3 loop spans 15 amino acids. The junction had 6 bases not matched to a gene; V was cut back by 6 bases and J by 7 bases. CDR3 bases: TGTGCCACCAGTTCGGGACTAGCGGGATTAAATACGCAGTATTTT. It translates to CATSSGLAGLNTQYF.

J is TRBJ2-1 and V is TRBV6-2 or TRBV6-3, with D perhaps being TRBD1 or TRBD2 (5 bases each). The V gene's germline CDR1 is MNHEY and CDR2 SVGEGT. The CDR3 extends over 13 amino acids. V lost 4 bases to trimming and J lost 6 bases, with 10 bases between them. The CDR3, as DNA: TGTGCCAGCAGTTTCGGGGCTTCCAATGAGCAGTTCTTC. Residues: CASSFGASNEQFF.

This chain uses TRBV27 with TRBJ1-2, with D uncertain. The CDR3 spans 12 residues. Germline V gene lookup returns CDR1 MNHEY and CDR2 SMNVEV (reference sequence). V was clipped by 6 bases and J by 8 bases, with 13 bases between them. CDR3 nucleotides: TGTGCCAGCAGGGACCCCGGGTGGGGCTACACCTTC. Translation gives CASRDPGWGYTF.

This rearrangement joins TRBV7-9 to TRBJ1-1; TRBD1 agrees at 8 bases. The germline V gene encodes CDR1 SEHNR and CDR2 FQNEAQ (reference sequence). The CDR3 has 14 amino acids. After removal of 3 bases from V and 4 bases from J, the junction contained 4 bases not matched to a gene. The CDR3 region is CASSLTGAGTEAFF. The DNA of the CDR3 is TGTGCCAGCAGCTTGACAGGGGCGGGCACTGAAGCTTTCTTT.

This chain links TRBV27 with TRBJ2-1; D remains ambiguous. V lost 3 bases, J lost 1 base, and 10 bases lay in between. The germline V gene has CDR1 MNHEY and CDR2 SMNVEV (reference sequence). The CDR3 totals 15 residues. CDR3 coding DNA: TGTGCCAGCAGTTTTGGCCCACTTTCCTACAATGAGCAGTTCTTC. It encodes CASSFGPLSYNEQFF.

This sequence joins TRBV7-2 and TRBJ2-7; 7 bases match TRBD1. The CDR3 contains 14 residues. V lost 1 base to trimming and J lost 8 bases; unmatched junction nucleotides: 8. Germline CDR1 and CDR2: SGHTA and FQGNSA. The DNA of the CDR3 is TGTGCCAGCAGCTTAGGACAGGGAAGGTCTAAGCAGTACTTC. As protein: CASSLGQGRSKQYF.

The chain is built from TRBV2 and TRBJ2-7; D is perhaps TRBD2 (5 bases). CDR1 and CDR2 (germline): SNHLY, FYNNEI. The CDR3 extends over 11 amino acids. V lost 7 bases to trimming and J lost 4 bases, with 8 bases between them. The CDR3 bases are TGTGCCAGCATGGGAGCATACGAGCAGTACTTC. Amino acid sequence: CASMGAYEQYF.

The chain couples TRBV21-1 to TRBJ2-2. TRBV21-1 is designated a pseudogene. The CDR3 runs to 9 residues. The CDR3 region is CASSSTMVF. The CDR3 DNA follows: TGTGCCAGCAGCTCGACGATGGTTTTT.

This clone has a single count. In nucleotides, the CDR3 is TGTGCCAGTCGGGAGGACACTGAAGCTTTCTTT. It yields the protein CASREDTEAFF. This chain connects TRBV6-5 to TRBJ1-1; D remains unclear. The CDR3 runs to 11 residues. Germline V gene lookup returns CDR1 MNHEY and CDR2 SVGAGI. V was shortened by 9 bases and J by 3 bases, with 8 bases between the two germline ends.

This chain joins TRBV5-1 and TRBJ2-6; perhaps D is TRBD1 or TRBD2 (6 bases each). From germline, CDR1 is SGHRS and CDR2 YFSETQ. The CDR3 is 15 amino acids. V lost 5 bases and J lost 4, with 13 bases in between. The CDR3 sequence is CASRPGASGANVLTF. For the CDR3, the DNA is TGCGCCAGCAGGCCGGGGGCAAGCGGGGCCAACGTCCTGACTTTC.

This rearrangement joins TRBV5-6 to TRBJ2-1; 10 bases agree with TRBD2. CDR3 length: 16 amino acids. Germline trimming cut 6 bases from V and 5 bases from J; bases unmatched to any gene: 11. Germline-derived CDR1 and CDR2 are SGHDT and YYEEEE. The CDR3 sequence: CASIGLAVLRNNEQFF. CDR3 sequence (DNA): TGTGCCAGCATCGGACTAGCGGTCCTTCGGAACAATGAGCAGTTCTTC.